This T cell receptor (beta chain) is drawn from a study of somatic mutations in cytotoxic T cells in rheumatoid arthritis. Overall study: Certain V beta antibody-stained T-cell populations, V beta1+ cells sequenced for TCRB among them, were flow-sorted to nearly 100% purity. Findings and caveats of the study: Rheumatoid arthritis patients and age-matched healthy controls showed no significant difference in CD8+ T-cell clonality.

A few counts support this clone. Its antigen is not known. Once isolated by positive magnetic bead selection, the CD4+ and CD8+ cells had their purity checked by flow cytometry. Here immunoSEQ multiplex PCR was the method, and the copy in TCRdb shows in-frame clones only, minus some. The sample has around 20,000 clones; over 75% are singletons. Sample: CD8+ T cells sorted from blood. The TCR was taken from an adult with rheumatoid arthritis.

Here the CDR3 DNA reads TGTGCCAGCAGCTCCCTTAGCGGGAGGGCCATCGATGAGCAGTTCTTC. Protein product: CASSSLSGRAIDEQFF. The chain combines TRBV7-8 with TRBJ2-1, with TRBD2 matching over 11 bases. The V segment lost 4 bases and the J segment 8 bases; nucleotides outside the gene matches: 10. This CDR3 contains 16 residues. Germline assignment: CDR1 SGHVS and CDR2 FQNEAQ.